Shown below are 10 T cell receptor beta chains from a single sample sequenced in a study of CXCR3-negative and CXCR3-positive naive CD8 T cells. cDNA libraries for TRB were generated by 5' RACE incorporating UMI labels. TCRdb derives one entry per CDR3 protein from the 5' RACE reads, leaving out DNA. This listing includes 55,000 to 65,000 distinct CDR3 sequences. The specimen was naive CXCR3- CD8+ T cells from blood. Specified subset: CD45RO-CCR7+CD27+CD95- naive CD8+ T cells lacking CXCR3 (TNR3-). The receptors were sampled from a human donor in good health. Some clones in this sample may be carry-over from other donors' samples.

CDR3 in amino acids: CASSLKQGTNQPQHF. The chain links TRBV6-5 to TRBJ1-5; TCRdb calls TRBD1, which cannot be checked without DNA. The CDR3 runs to 15 residues. Germline CDR1 MNHEY, CDR2 SVGAGI.

This sequence joins TRBV29-1 and TRBJ2-1; TCRdb's D call, TRBD2, is unchecked because there is no DNA. The germline V gene has CDR1 SQVTM and CDR2 ANQGSEA. This CDR3 has 14 residues. CDR3 region: CSVLAGEIYNEQFF.

This sequence joins TRBV7-6 and TRBJ2-1; as DNA is missing, the TRBD1 call by TCRdb cannot be tested. The CDR3 has 14 amino acids. Germline CDR1 is SGHVS and CDR2 is FNYEAQ. The CDR3 loop reads CASSLPGPGGEQFF.

The chain is built from TRBV12-5 and TRBJ2-1; TCRdb returns TRBD2, unconfirmable since there is no DNA. The CDR3 has 15 amino acids. Germline V gene sequence: CDR1 LGHNT, CDR2 FRNRAP. The CDR3 protein is CASGERGATYNEQFF.

The chain combines TRBV4-2 with TRBJ2-1; as DNA is missing, the TRBD1 call by TCRdb cannot be tested. Germline CDR1 reads LGHNA; CDR2 reads YNFKEQ. The CDR3 length is 17 residues. This CDR3 reads CASSQSLGQGVYNEQFF.

This rearrangement joins TRBV7-3 to TRBJ2-7; the D call from TCRdb, TRBD2, cannot be confirmed without DNA. Germline V gene data show CDR1 as SGHTA and CDR2 as FQGTGA. The length of the CDR3 is 15 residues. CDR3: CASSLTGTSDYEQYF.

The chain joins TRBV14 to TRBJ2-7; TCRdb names TRBD1, which stays unverified in the absence of DNA. Germline-derived CDR1 and CDR2 are SGHDN and FVKESK. The CDR3 contains 15 residues. CDR3 loop: CASSQGGTHTYEQYF. Filled out from reference TRBV14 and TRBJ2-7, the complete variable domain reads EAGVTQFPSHSVIEKGQTVTLRCDPISGHDNLYWYRRVMGKEIKFLLHFVKESKQDESGMPNNRFLAERTGGTYSTLKVQPAELEDSGVYFCASSQGGTHTYEQYFGPGTRLTVT.

The rearrangement joins TRBV20-1 to TRBJ1-5. This CDR3 contains 16 residues. Per the germline V gene, CDR1 is DFQATT and CDR2 is SNEGSKA (reference sequence). The CDR3 is CSATSGGAKGNQPQHF.

CDR3 amino acids: CSVEGDRGQETQYF. The chain recombines TRBV29-1 with TRBJ2-5; no DNA is available, so the TRBD1 call from TCRdb remains unchecked. Germline V gives CDR1 SQVTM, CDR2 ANQGSEA. This CDR3 region has 14 residues.

The chain recombines TRBV12-3 or TRBV12-4 with TRBJ2-1; the TCRdb D gene call, TRBD1, has no DNA to confirm it. This CDR3 is 14 amino acids long. The CDR3 is CASSSSGTKTEQFF.